Shown below are 23 T cell receptor beta chains from a single sample sequenced in a study of blood T cell repertoires in COVID-19. Clones were read by immunoSEQ multiplex PCR, and TCRdb kept only the in-frame ones, dropping some. The repertoire consists of about 250,000 clones, with 83% occurring once and the leading ten covering about 3.6%. Sequencing was carried out using PBMCs or T cells enriched from blood (not recorded which). These receptors were obtained from a woman in her 40s who had been exposed to COVID-19.

This clone was observed a few times. The chain carries TRBV28 and TRBJ2-1, with D perhaps matching TRBD1 (6 bases). Germline assignment: CDR1 MDHEN and CDR2 SYDVKM. Trimming took off 5 bases at V and 7 bases at J, with 9 bases between the two ends. This CDR3 has 12 residues. The CDR3 reads CASSGQGNEQFF. CDR3 nucleotide sequence: TGTGCCAGCAGTGGCCAGGGGAATGAGCAGTTCTTC. The complete variable domain, with remaining parts taken from reference TRBV28 and TRBJ2-1, reads DVKVTQSSRYLVKRTGEKVFLECVQDMDHENMFWYRQDPGLGLRLIYFSYDVKMKEKGDIPEGYSVSREKKERFSLILESASTNQTSMYLCASSGQGNEQFFGPGTRLTVL.

V is TRBV14 and J is TRBJ2-1, with D perhaps TRBD1 (6 bases). The V gene's germline CDR1 is SGHDN and CDR2 FVKESK. There are 15 residues in the CDR3. V was trimmed by 0 bases and J by 5 bases, leaving 11 bases between them. The CDR3 bases are TGTGCCAGCAGCCAAGACTGGGGGCCCCACAATGAGCAGTTCTTC. Translating it yields CASSQDWGPHNEQFF. The whole variable domain, filled in from reference TRBV14 and TRBJ2-1, reads EAGVTQFPSHSVIEKGQTVTLRCDPISGHDNLYWYRRVMGKEIKFLLHFVKESKQDESGMPNNRFLAERTGGTYSTLKVQPAELEDSGVYFCASSQDWGPHNEQFFGPGTRLTVL.

The V gene is TRBV18, the J gene TRBJ1-2; D gene uncertain. CDR1 is KGHSH and CDR2 is LQKENI in the germline V gene. The CDR3 loop spans 15 amino acids. V dropped 0 bases and J dropped 0 bases, with 8 bases sitting between them. As DNA, the CDR3 is TGTGCCAGCTCACCACCGCAGGAAGCTAACTATGGCTACACCTTC. It translates to CASSPPQEANYGYTF.

V gene TRBV5-1 combines with J gene TRBJ2-5; 7 positions agree with TRBD1. The CDR3 consists of 16 residues. J was trimmed by 1 base and V by 2 bases; bases with no gene match: 8. The germline V gene encodes CDR1 SGHRS and CDR2 YFSETQ. The CDR3 nucleotides are TGCGCCAGCAGCTTAGGGGGCCGAAGTATCCAAGAGACCCAGTACTTC. This sequence encodes CASSLGGRSIQETQYF.

The rearrangement uses TRBV18 and TRBJ2-2, with D perhaps TRBD1 (6 bases). The CDR3 is 16 amino acids. Germline values: CDR1 KGHSH, CDR2 LQKENI. V was cut by 5 bases and J by 4 bases, with 17 bases left in between. The CDR3 nucleotides read TGTGCCAGCTCAGAGCGCACAGGGTACGGCACCGGGGAGCTGTTTTTT. Protein: CASSERTGYGTGELFF. Using reference TRBV18 and TRBJ2-2 for the parts outside the CDR3, the full variable domain is NAGVMQNPRHLVRRRGQEARLRCSPMKGHSHVYWYRQLPEEGLKFMVYLQKENIIDESGMPKERFSAEFPKEGPSILRIQQVVRGDSAAYFCASSERTGYGTGELFFGEGSRLTVL.

As for this clone: Other DNA sequences within the sample encode an identical CDR3. The CDR3 reads CASSDRGAMNTEAFF. In DNA, the CDR3 is TGTGCCAGCAGTGACCGGGGAGCCATGAACACTGAAGCTTTCTTT. The V gene is TRBV2, the J gene TRBJ1-1; D ambiguous. The CDR3 covers 15 residues. Germline CDR1 reads SNHLY; CDR2 reads FYNNEI. V gave up 3 bases and J gave up 0 bases, with 11 bases separating them. The full variable domain, completed using reference TRBV2 and TRBJ1-1, is EPEVTQTPSHQVTQMGQEVILRCVPISNHLYFYWYRQILGQKVEFLVSFYNNEISEKSEIFDDQFSVERPDGSNFTLKIRSTKLEDSAMYFCASSDRGAMNTEAFFGQGTRLTVV.

The chain couples TRBV7-9 to TRBJ1-2; D is undetermined. CDR1 and CDR2 from the germline V gene are SEHNR and FQNEAQ (reference sequence). This CDR3 spans 14 amino acids. Trimming stripped 1 base from V and 4 bases from J, with 10 bases between. The CDR3 reads CASSLGQSSYGYTF. In nucleotides, the CDR3 is TGTGCCAGCAGCTTAGGTCAGTCCAGCTATGGCTACACCTTC.

In nucleotides, the CDR3 is TGTGCCAGCAGTGACAGGCCGGGCTCTGGAAACACCATATATTTT. This codes for CASSDRPGSGNTIYF. The chain uses TRBV27 and TRBJ1-3; tentative D call: TRBD1 (6 bases). CDR1 and CDR2 from the germline V gene are MNHEY and SMNVEV (reference sequence). V shed 5 bases and J shed 0 bases, with 11 bases lying between them. CDR3 length: 15 amino acids.

In DNA form, the CDR3 reads TGTGCCTGGAGTCCCACGGGAGAGGGGAACACTGAAGCTTTCTTT. As protein: CAWSPTGEGNTEAFF. This sequence joins TRBV30 and TRBJ1-1, with D hard to call. Between the trimmed V and J ends, which lost 2 bases and 1 base, there was a span of 14 bases. The CDR3 spans 15 residues. Germline loops: CDR1 GTSNPN, CDR2 SVGIG (reference sequence).

The chain employs TRBV19 and TRBJ1-2; 11 positions agree with TRBD1. The CDR3 runs to 15 residues. From germline, CDR1 is LNHDA and CDR2 SQIVND (reference sequence). V lost 4 bases to trimming and J lost 7 bases; unmatched junction nucleotides: 8. The CDR3 here is CASSTGQGATGGYTF. CDR3 coding DNA: TGTGCCAGTAGTACCGGACAGGGGGCGACTGGTGGCTACACCTTC. Variable domain in full (rest from reference TRBV19 and TRBJ1-2): DGGITQSPKYLFRKEGQNVTLSCEQNLNHDAMYWYRQDPGQGLRLIYYSQIVNDFQKGDIAEGYSVSREKKESFPLTVTSAQKNPTAFYLCASSTGQGATGGYTFGSGTRLTVV.

This clone was seen just once. V and J are TRBV3-1 (or the pseudogene TRBV3-2) and TRBJ1-1, with 8 positions matching TRBD1. The CDR3 has 20 amino acids. Per germline, CDR1 LGHDT and CDR2 YNNKEL (reference sequence). The V gene end was trimmed by 1 base and the J gene end by 1 base; junction bases not matched to a gene: 17. The CDR3 here is CASSQVRGPATRRGNTEAFF. DNA for the CDR3: TGTGCCAGCAGCCAAGTCAGGGGGCCGGCAACTCGAAGGGGGAACACTGAAGCTTTCTTT.

Note on this clone: In the same sample, other DNA sequences code for this CDR3. This chain uses TRBV5-5 with TRBJ2-3, with TRBD1 identical over 9 bases. Germline CDR1 and CDR2: SGHKS and YYEKEE (reference sequence). J was trimmed by 3 bases and V by 4 bases; bases with no gene match: 3. The CDR3 is 14 amino acids. The CDR3 here is CASSPGQGTDTQYF. DNA for the CDR3: TGTGCCAGCAGCCCGGGACAGGGTACAGATACGCAGTATTTT.

In regard to this clone: Other nucleotide sequences from this sample produce the same CDR3. CDR3 amino acids: CASSAQGNTEAFF. CDR3 nucleotides: TGTGCCAGCAGCGCTCAGGGGAACACTGAAGCTTTCTTT. V usage is TRBV9 and J usage is TRBJ1-1; D may be TRBD1 (5 bases). V was pared by 3 bases and J by 1 base, with 7 bases between. The CDR3 has 13 residues. The germline CDR1 and CDR2 sequences are SGDLS and YYNGEE.

CDR3: CASSLDWNTEAFF. The CDR3 DNA follows: TGTGCCAGCAGCCTAGACTGGAACACTGAAGCTTTCTTT. The chain uses TRBV14 and TRBJ1-1; D uncertain. The CDR3 contains 13 residues. Germline V gives CDR1 SGHDN, CDR2 FVKESK. V shed 4 bases and J shed 1 base, with 7 bases lying between them. The whole variable domain, filled in from reference TRBV14 and TRBJ1-1, reads EAGVTQFPSHSVIEKGQTVTLRCDPISGHDNLYWYRRVMGKEIKFLLHFVKESKQDESGMPNNRFLAERTGGTYSTLKVQPAELEDSGVYFCASSLDWNTEAFFGQGTRLTVV.

V usage is TRBV7-9 and J usage is TRBJ2-5, with TRBD2 identical over 7 bases. Germline V lookup: CDR1 SEHNR, CDR2 FQNEAQ (reference sequence). The CDR3 is 19 amino acids. The trim removed 3 bases at V and 0 bases at J, leaving 16 bases unmatched. The CDR3: CASSFPAHLTSPYQETQYF. CDR3 DNA sequence: TGTGCCAGCAGCTTTCCAGCTCACTTGACTAGCCCATACCAAGAGACCCAGTACTTC.

This rearrangement joins TRBV27 to TRBJ1-3, with D possibly being TRBD1 (6 bases). The V and J ends lost 5 bases and 4 bases respectively, with 15 bases between them. The germline CDR1 and CDR2 sequences are MNHEY and SMNVEV (reference sequence). The CDR3 covers 15 residues. The CDR3 sequence: CASSITGIGGNTIYF. The CDR3, as DNA: TGTGCCAGCAGTATCACAGGGATAGGAGGAAACACCATATATTTT.

The chain uses TRBV6-5 and TRBJ1-6; 7 nucleotides line up with TRBD1. The CDR3 has 13 residues. V gave up 4 bases and J gave up 9 bases; unmatched junction bases: 3. Germline V gene sequence: CDR1 MNHEY, CDR2 SVGAGI. The CDR3 bases are TGTGCCAGCAGTTGGAACAGGGGTTCACCCCTCCACTTT. As protein: CASSWNRGSPLHF.

The gene calls are TRBV30 and TRBJ2-1, with 12 bases that match TRBD1. The CDR3 covers 18 residues. J lost 6 bases, V lost 3 bases, and 15 bases had no gene match. The germline gives CDR1 GTSNPN, CDR2 SVGIG (reference sequence). CDR3 sequence reads: CAWSHIPGQGAGLNEQFF. For the CDR3, the DNA is TGTGCCTGGAGCCATATCCCGGGACAGGGGGCGGGCCTCAATGAGCAGTTCTTC. Combining the CDR3 with reference TRBV30 and TRBJ2-1 gives the whole variable domain SQTIHQWPATLVQPVGSPLSLECTVEGTSNPNLYWYRQAAGRGLQLLFYSVGIGQISSEVPQNLSASRPQDRQFILSSKKLLLSDSGFYLCAWSHIPGQGAGLNEQFFGPGTRLTVL.

This chain connects TRBV28 to TRBJ2-7; no firm D call. The CDR3 runs to 9 residues. The germline V gene encodes CDR1 MDHEN and CDR2 SYDVKM. Trimming took off 10 bases at V and 3 bases at J, with 4 bases between the two ends. The DNA of the CDR3 is TGTGCCACCGGCTACGAGCAGTACTTC. It translates to CATGYEQYF.

The CDR3 nucleotides read TGTGCCAGCAGTGTTAATGCCCTGAGCTCCTATAATTCACCCCTCCACTTT. It codes for CASSVNALSSYNSPLHF. The chain combines TRBV2 with TRBJ1-6; D unresolved. This CDR3 is 17 amino acids long. The germline CDR1 and CDR2 sequences are SNHLY and FYNNEI. Trimming left V 4 bases short and J 0 bases short, with 13 bases between.

This chain joins TRBV3-1 (or the pseudogene TRBV3-2) and TRBJ2-3; TRBD1 might be the D (5 bases). Germline V gene lookup returns CDR1 LGHDT and CDR2 YNNKEL (reference sequence). The V end was cut by 4 bases, the J end by 6 bases, with 14 bases between. This CDR3 is 14 amino acids long. The CDR3 DNA reads as TGTGCCAGCAGCCCGACTGTGACAGTTGATACGCAGTATTTT. Its protein product is CASSPTVTVDTQYF.

This rearrangement joins TRBV10-3 to TRBJ1-1, with 12 nucleotides matching TRBD1. This CDR3 region has 16 residues. Germline assignment: CDR1 ENHRY and CDR2 SYGVKD. V dropped 3 bases and J dropped 5; count of bases not matched to a gene: 7. The CDR3 here is CAISDPGQGARTEAFF. The CDR3 DNA sequence: TGTGCCATCAGTGATCCGGGACAGGGGGCTAGAACTGAAGCTTTCTTT.

This clone came up a few times. The rearrangement links TRBV6-5 to TRBJ1-3, with a weak D call TRBD1 (5 bases). CDR3 length: 16 residues. Trimming shortened V by 2 bases and J by 4 bases, and 15 bases separated the two germline ends. Germline assignment: CDR1 MNHEY and CDR2 SVGAGI. The CDR3 bases are TGTGCCAGCAGTTACGGTCACACAGGCACAGGAAACACCATATATTTT. Encoded protein: CASSYGHTGTGNTIYF.